This T cell receptor (beta chain) was identified during a study of T-cell memory formation after mild COVID-19 (dated by TCRdb to the early 2020s). Background on the whole study: TCR sequence clusters from the two donors were largely donor specific. Two young, previously healthy adult volunteers, one female and one male, were included in the cohort. In a couple of donors, T-cell clones that expanded and contracted after mild COVID-19 were followed by sequencing TCRalpha and TCRbeta repertoires longitudinally.

The investigation overall reported the following: The study included only a couple of mild cases, and larger cohorts that include severe cases with pre-infection samples were judged to be necessary. Clones that contracted from day 15 to 85 showed balanced CD4/CD8 phenotypes, whereas a second wave of clones that expanded from day 15 to 37 leaned towards CD4+. Some responding clones were found in pre-infection memory, which suggests that pre-existing cross-reactive memory T cells took part in the SARS-CoV-2 response. The second-wave clones that peaked on day 37 were not confirmed to be SARS-CoV-2 specific. Contracting CD4+ clones appeared mostly in the CM and EM memory subsets, whereas CD8+ clones were enriched in EMRA.

Sequencing used an Illumina NovaSeq 6000. TCRalpha and TCRbeta cDNA libraries were built by 5'RACE with constant-segment primers, adding sample barcodes and unique molecular identifiers. Trizol reagent was used to extract RNA from every sample. Libraries were amplified in two PCR steps, with a second sample barcode and Illumina TruSeq adapters added in the second step. The libraries were sequenced on an Illumina NovaSeq using 2 x 150 bp paired-end reads. Concerning the study's data processing: Reads were demultiplexed and collapsed into UMI-guided consensus sequences with migec v1.2.7. Using mixcr v2.1.11, UMI consensuses were aligned to TRA and TRB V and J templates and then assembled into clonotypes. A clonotype was counted as expanded or contracted only if both edgeR and NoisET called the change significant, with noise models trained on biological replicates. For edgeR calls, the thresholds were a false discovery rate-adjusted p below 0.01 and a log2 fold-change of 1. PCA with hierarchical clustering of max-normalized trajectories of the 1000 most abundant clonotypes was used as exploratory dynamics analysis. The CD4 or CD8 phenotype of responding clones was assigned using the separately sequenced CD4+ and CD8+ repertoires. Starting from the raw public reads, TCRdb applied fastp trimming at Q25, assembled clones with MiXCR and retained in-frame beta chains. Every distinct CDR3 protein forms one entry, paired with its most common genes and DNA. Clone size and V and J calls follow TCRdb, not the original study. The sample table holds about 300,000 distinct CDR3 sequences, of which around 19% were seen once. The top ten hold roughly 20% of the sample.

V was cut back by 1 base and J by 8 bases, leaving a gap of 14 bases between them. The germline V gene (reference sequence) supplies CDR1 DFQATT and CDR2 SNEGSKA. From the cysteine up to the phenylalanine, the CDR3 has a length of 13 residues. The kept DNA is CDR3 alone, 39 bases in frame from the first base. Ficoll-Paque density gradient centrifugation was the method used to isolate PBMCs. To note about this clonotype: Its antigen is currently not known. No much larger clone is present one base from it, and per-base qualities are unavailable.

The sequenced material came from PBMCs or a T cell subset sorted from them (not recorded which). The rearrangement joined TRBV20-1 to TRBJ1-2, with the D gene not confidently named. The clonotype comes from a man younger than 35 who had mild COVID-19 (a few samples of this study predate the infection). The sample titles of this study are shuffled in the database, so cell type and time point are left out; the donor was told from shared clones. For the CDR3, the sequence is CSARAKFLGGYTF. The DNA reads as follows: TGCAGTGCTAGAGCGAAGTTCTTAGGGGGCTACACCTTC.